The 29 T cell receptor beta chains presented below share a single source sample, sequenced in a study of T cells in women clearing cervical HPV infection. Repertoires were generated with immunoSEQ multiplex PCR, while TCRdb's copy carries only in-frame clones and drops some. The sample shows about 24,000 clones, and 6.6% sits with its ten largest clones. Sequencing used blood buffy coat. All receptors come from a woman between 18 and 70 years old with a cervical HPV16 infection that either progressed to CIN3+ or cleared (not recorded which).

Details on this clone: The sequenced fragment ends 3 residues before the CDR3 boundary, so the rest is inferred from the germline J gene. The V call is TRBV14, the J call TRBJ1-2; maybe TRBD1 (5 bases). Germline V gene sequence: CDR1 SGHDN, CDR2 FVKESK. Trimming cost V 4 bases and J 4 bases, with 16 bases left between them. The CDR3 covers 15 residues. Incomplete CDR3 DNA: TGTGCCAGCAGCCCCATGTGGACAACAAGCTATGGC. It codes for CASSPMWTTSYG. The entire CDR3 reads CASSPMWTTSYGYTF.

The DNA read from the CDR3 is TGTGCCAGCAGCATTGGGACTGGGTCGTCGTACAATGAG. It is translated as CASSIGTGSSYNE. The entire CDR3 is CASSIGTGSSYNEQFF. V is TRBV7-8 and J is TRBJ2-1, with TRBD2 as a possible D gene (6 bases). Read data end 3 residues before the CDR3 end; the end is taken from the germline J gene. V was clipped by 5 bases and J by 4 bases, with 18 bases between them. From germline, CDR1 is SGHVS and CDR2 FQNEAQ. CDR3 length: 16 residues.

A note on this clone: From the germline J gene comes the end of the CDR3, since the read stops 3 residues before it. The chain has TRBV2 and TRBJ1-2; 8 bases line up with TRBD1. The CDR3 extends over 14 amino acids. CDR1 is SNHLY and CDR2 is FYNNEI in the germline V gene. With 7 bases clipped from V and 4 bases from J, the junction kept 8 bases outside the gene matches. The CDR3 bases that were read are TGTGCCAGCACCCCCCAGGGGGCTCTCTATGGC. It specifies CASTPQGALYG. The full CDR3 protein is CASTPQGALYGYTF.

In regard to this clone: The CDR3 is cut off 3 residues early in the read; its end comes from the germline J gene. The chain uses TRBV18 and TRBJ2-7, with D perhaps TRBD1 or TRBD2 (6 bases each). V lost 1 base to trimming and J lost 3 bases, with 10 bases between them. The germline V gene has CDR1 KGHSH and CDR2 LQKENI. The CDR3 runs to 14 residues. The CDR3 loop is CASSPRGGGYEQYF. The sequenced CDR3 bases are TGTGCCAGCTCACCACGAGGAGGGGGCTACGAG.

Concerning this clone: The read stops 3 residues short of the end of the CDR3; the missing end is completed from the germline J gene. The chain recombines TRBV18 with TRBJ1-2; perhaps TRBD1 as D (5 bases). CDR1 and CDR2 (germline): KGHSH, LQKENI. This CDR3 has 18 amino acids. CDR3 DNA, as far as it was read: TGTGCCAGCTCACCGGGACTAGCGGCAATCAGCTCCTACAATGAC. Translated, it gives CASSPGLAAISSYND. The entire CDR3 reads CASSPGLAAISSYNDYTF.

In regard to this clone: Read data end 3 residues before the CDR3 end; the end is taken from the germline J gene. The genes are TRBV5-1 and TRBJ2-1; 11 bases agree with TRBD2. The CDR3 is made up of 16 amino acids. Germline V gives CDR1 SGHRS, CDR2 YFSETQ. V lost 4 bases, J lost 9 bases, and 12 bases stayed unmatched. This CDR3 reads CASSVGPGTSGSEQFF. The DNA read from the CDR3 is TGCGCCAGCAGCGTGGGTCCCGGGACTAGCGGTAGTGAG. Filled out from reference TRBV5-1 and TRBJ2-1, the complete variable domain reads KAGVTQTPRYLIKTRGQQVTLSCSPISGHRSVSWYQQTPGQGLQFLFEYFSETQRNKGNFPGRFSGRQFSNSRSEMNVSTLELGDSALYLCASSVGPGTSGSEQFFGPGTRLTVL.

The part of the CDR3 DNA that was read is TGTGCCAGCAGCTTGGGTGGGGGCTCGGGCTATGGC. Translation gives CASSLGGGSGYG. The CDR3 in full is CASSLGGGSGYGYTF. The chain is built from TRBV5-4 and TRBJ1-2; perhaps TRBD1 as D (6 bases). Read coverage stops 3 residues before the CDR3 terminus; the germline J gene supplies the remainder. The ends were cut back, 0 bases at V and 4 bases at J, with 13 bases in the middle. The CDR3 sequence is 15 residues long. Germline loops: CDR1 SGHNT, CDR2 YYREEE (reference sequence). Based on the CDR3 plus reference TRBV5-4 and TRBJ1-2, the full variable domain is ETGVTQSPTHLIKTRGQQVTLRCSSQSGHNTVSWYQQALGQGPQFIFQYYREEENGRGNFPPRFSGLQFPNYSSELNVNALELDDSALYLCASSLGGGSGYGYTFGSGTRLTVV.

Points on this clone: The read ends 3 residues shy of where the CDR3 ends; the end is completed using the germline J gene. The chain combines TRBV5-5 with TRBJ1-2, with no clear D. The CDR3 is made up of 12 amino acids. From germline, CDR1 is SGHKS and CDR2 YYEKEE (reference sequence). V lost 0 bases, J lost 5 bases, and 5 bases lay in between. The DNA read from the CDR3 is TGTGCCAGCAGCTTGGAAGCATATGGC. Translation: CASSLEAYG. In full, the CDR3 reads CASSLEAYGYTF.

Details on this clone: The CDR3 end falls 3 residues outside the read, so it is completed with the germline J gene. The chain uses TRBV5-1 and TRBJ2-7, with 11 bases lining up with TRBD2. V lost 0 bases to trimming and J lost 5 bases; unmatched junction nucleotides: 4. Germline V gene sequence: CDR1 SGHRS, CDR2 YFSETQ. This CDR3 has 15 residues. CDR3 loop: CASSLGLAGGHEQYF. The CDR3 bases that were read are TGCGCCAGCAGCTTGGGGCTAGCGGGAGGCCACGAG.

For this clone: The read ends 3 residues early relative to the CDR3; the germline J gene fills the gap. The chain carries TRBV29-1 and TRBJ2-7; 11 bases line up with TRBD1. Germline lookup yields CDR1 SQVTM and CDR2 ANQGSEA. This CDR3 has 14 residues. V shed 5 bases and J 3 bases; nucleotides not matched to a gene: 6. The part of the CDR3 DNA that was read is TGCAGCGTTAATGGGGGGACAGGGGGCTACGAG. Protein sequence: CSVNGGTGGYE. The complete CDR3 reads CSVNGGTGGYEQYF.

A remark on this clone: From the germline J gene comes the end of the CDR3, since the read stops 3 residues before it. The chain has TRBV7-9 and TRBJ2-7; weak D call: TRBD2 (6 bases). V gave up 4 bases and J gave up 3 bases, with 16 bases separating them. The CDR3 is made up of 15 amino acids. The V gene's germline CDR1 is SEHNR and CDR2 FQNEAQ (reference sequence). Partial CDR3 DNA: TGTGCCAGCAGCTCCGAACTAGCCGGTGACTACGAG. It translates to CASSSELAGDYE. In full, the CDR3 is CASSSELAGDYEQYF.

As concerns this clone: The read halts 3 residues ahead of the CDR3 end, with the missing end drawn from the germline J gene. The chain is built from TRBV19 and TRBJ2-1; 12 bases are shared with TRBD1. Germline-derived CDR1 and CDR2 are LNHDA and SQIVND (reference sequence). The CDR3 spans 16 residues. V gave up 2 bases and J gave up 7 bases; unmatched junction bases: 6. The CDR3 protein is CASSILGQGALNEQFF. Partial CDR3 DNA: TGTGCCAGTAGTATACTGGGACAGGGGGCGTTGAATGAG.

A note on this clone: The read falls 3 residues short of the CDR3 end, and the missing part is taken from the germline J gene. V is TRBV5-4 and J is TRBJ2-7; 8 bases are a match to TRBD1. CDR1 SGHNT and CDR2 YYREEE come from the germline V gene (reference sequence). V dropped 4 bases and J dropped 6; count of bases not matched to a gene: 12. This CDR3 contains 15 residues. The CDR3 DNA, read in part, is TGTGCCAGCAGCCGCGCCGGGACAGGTGTGGTCGAG. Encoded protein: CASSRAGTGVVE. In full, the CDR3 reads CASSRAGTGVVEQYF. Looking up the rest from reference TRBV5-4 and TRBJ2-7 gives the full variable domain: ETGVTQSPTHLIKTRGQQVTLRCSSQSGHNTVSWYQQALGQGPQFIFQYYREEENGRGNFPPRFSGLQFPNYSSELNVNALELDDSALYLCASSRAGTGVVEQYFGPGTRLTVT.

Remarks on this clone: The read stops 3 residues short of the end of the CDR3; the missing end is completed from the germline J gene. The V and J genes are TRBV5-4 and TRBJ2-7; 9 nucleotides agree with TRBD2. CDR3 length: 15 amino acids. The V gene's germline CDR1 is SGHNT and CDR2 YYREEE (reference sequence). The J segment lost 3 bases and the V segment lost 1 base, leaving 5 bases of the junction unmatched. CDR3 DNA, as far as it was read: TGTGCCAGCAGCTTGTGGCTAGCGGGATACTACGAG. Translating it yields CASSLWLAGYYE. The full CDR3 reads CASSLWLAGYYEQYF. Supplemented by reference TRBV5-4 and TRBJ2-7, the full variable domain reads ETGVTQSPTHLIKTRGQQVTLRCSSQSGHNTVSWYQQALGQGPQFIFQYYREEENGRGNFPPRFSGLQFPNYSSELNVNALELDDSALYLCASSLWLAGYYEQYFGPGTRLTVT.

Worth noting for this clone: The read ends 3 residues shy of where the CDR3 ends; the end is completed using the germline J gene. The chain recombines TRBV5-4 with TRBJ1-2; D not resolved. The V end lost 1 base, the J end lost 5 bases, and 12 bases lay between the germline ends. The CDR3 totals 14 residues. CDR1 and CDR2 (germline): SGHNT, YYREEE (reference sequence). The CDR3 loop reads CASSLKAGTYGYTF. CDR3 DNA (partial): TGTGCCAGCAGCTTGAAGGCAGGAACGTATGGC.

The CDR3 here is CASREGLDEQYF. The part of the CDR3 DNA that was read is TGTGCCAGCAGGGAGGGGCTGGACGAG. V is TRBV2 and J is TRBJ2-7; D is possibly TRBD2 (6 bases). The CDR3 is cut off 3 residues early in the read; its end comes from the germline J gene. Trimming cost V 6 bases and J 5 bases, with 11 bases left between them. Germline CDR1 SNHLY, CDR2 FYNNEI. The CDR3 has 12 amino acids.

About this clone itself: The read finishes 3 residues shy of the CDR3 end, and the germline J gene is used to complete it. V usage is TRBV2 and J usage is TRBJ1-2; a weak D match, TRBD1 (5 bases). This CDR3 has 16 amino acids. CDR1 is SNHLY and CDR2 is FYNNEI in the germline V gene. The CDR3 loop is CASGGTSGRAAYDYTF. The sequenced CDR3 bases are TGTGCCAGCGGTGGGACTAGCGGGAGGGCCGCCTACGAC.

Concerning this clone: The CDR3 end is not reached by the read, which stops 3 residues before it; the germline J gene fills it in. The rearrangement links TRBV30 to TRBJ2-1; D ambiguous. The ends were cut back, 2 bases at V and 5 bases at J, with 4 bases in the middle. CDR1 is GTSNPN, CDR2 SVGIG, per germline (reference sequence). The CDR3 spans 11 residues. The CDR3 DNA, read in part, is TGTGCCTGGAGTTTAAACAATGAG. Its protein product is CAWSLNNE. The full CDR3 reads CAWSLNNEQFF. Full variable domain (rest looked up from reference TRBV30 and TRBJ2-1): SQTIHQWPATLVQPVGSPLSLECTVEGTSNPNLYWYRQAAGRGLQLLFYSVGIGQISSEVPQNLSASRPQDRQFILSSKKLLLSDSGFYLCAWSLNNEQFFGPGTRLTVL.

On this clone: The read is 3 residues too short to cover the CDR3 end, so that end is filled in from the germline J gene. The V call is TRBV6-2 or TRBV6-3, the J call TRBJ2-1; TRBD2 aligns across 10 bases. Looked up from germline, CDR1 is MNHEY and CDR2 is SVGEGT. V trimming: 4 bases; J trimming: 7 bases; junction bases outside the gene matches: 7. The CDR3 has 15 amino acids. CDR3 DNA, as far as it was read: TGTGCCAGCAGTTTAGCGGGAGGCCACGGGAATGAG. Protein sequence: CASSLAGGHGNE. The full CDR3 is CASSLAGGHGNEQFF.

Here the CDR3 reads CSARGVVSSGNVNEQFF. CDR3 bases read: TGCAGTGCTAGAGGGGTAGTAAGTAGCGGGAACGTAAATGAG. The genes are TRBV20-1 and TRBJ2-1; 8 bases are a match to TRBD2. The read halts 3 residues ahead of the CDR3 end, with the missing end drawn from the germline J gene. CDR3 length: 17 residues. With V trimmed by 1 base and J by 7 bases, 15 bases remained unmatched. Germline V gives CDR1 DFQATT, CDR2 SNEGSKA (reference sequence).

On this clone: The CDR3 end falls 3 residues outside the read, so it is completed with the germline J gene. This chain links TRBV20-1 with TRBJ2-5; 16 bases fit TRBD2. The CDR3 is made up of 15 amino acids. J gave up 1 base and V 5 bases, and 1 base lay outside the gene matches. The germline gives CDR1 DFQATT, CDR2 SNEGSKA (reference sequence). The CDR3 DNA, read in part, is TGCAGTGCTGGGACTAGCGGGGGGGTCCAAGAGACC. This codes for CSAGTSGGVQET. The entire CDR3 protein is CSAGTSGGVQETQYF.

The sequenced CDR3 bases are TGCGCCAGCAGCCTGTTTACTAGCGGGAATTCGGATGAG. Translating gives CASSLFTSGNSDE. Given in full, the CDR3 is CASSLFTSGNSDEQFF. The chain couples TRBV5-1 to TRBJ2-1; 10 positions match TRBD2. The CDR3 goes on 3 residues after the read ends, and that part is filled in from the germline J gene. The V and J ends lost 4 bases and 8 bases, in that order; junction bases with no gene match: 12. CDR1 and CDR2 from the germline V gene are SGHRS and YFSETQ. The CDR3 length is 16 residues.

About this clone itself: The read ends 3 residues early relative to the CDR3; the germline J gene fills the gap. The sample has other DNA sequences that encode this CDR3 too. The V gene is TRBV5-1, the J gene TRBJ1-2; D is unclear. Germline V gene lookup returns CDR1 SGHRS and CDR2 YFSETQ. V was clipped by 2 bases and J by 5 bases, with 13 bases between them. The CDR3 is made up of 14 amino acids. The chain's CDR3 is CASSLNNPTYGYTF. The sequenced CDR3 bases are TGCGCCAGCAGCTTAAACAACCCCACGTATGGC. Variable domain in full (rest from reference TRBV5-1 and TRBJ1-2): KAGVTQTPRYLIKTRGQQVTLSCSPISGHRSVSWYQQTPGQGLQFLFEYFSETQRNKGNFPGRFSGRQFSNSRSEMNVSTLELGDSALYLCASSLNNPTYGYTFGSGTRLTVV.

The CDR3 is CSASLDYPYEQYF. Partial CDR3 DNA: TGCAGTGCTAGTCTGGACTATCCCTACGAG. The V call is TRBV20-1, the J call TRBJ2-7, with D possibly matching TRBD2 (6 bases). The read falls 3 residues short of the CDR3 end, and the missing part is taken from the germline J gene. Germline V gene sequence: CDR1 DFQATT, CDR2 SNEGSKA (reference sequence). V lost 3 bases to trimming and J lost 2 bases, with 11 bases between them. CDR3 size: 13 residues.

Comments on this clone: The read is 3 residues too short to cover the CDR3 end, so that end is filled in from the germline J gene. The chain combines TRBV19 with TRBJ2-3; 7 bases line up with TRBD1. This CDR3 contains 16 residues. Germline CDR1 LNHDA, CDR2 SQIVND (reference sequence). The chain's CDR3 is CASSIDRGRGVQTQYF. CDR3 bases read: TGTGCCAGTAGTATAGACAGGGGGAGAGGGGTTCAGACG.

CDR3 region: CSALPSGRWGSDEQYF. Incomplete CDR3 DNA: TGCAGTGCCCTACCTAGCGGGAGGTGGGGGAGCGACGAG. The chain has TRBV20-1 and TRBJ2-7, with 11 bases identical to TRBD2. The CDR3 is cut off 3 residues early in the read; its end comes from the germline J gene. Germline values: CDR1 DFQATT, CDR2 SNEGSKA (reference sequence). This CDR3 is 16 amino acids long. Trimming took 6 bases from V and 5 from J; bases not matched to a gene: 15.

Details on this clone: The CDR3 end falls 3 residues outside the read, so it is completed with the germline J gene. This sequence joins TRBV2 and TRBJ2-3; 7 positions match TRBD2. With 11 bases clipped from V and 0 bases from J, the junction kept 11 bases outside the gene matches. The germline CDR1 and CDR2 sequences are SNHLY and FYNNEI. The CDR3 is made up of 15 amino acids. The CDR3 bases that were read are TGTGCCGGACGATCTAGCGGTCCTAGCACAGATACG. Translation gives CAGRSSGPSTDT. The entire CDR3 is CAGRSSGPSTDTQYF.

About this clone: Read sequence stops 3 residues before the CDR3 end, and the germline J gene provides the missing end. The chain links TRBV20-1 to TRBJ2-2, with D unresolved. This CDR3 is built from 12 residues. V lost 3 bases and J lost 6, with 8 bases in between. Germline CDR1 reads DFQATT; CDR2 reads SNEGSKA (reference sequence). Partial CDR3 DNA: TGCAGTGCTAGGCGGAGTGCCGGGGAG. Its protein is CSARRSAGE. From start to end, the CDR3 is CSARRSAGELFF.

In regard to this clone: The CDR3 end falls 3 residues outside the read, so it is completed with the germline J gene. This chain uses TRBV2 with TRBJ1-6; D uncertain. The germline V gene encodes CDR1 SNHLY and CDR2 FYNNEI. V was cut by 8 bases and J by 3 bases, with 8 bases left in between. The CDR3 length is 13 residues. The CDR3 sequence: CASSTDYNSPLHF. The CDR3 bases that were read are TGTGCCAGCTCGACTGACTATAATTCACCC.